Each of the 19 T cell receptor beta chains below was sequenced from the same sample in a study of blood T cells in healthy people across ages. The use of a sample-barcoded 5' primer and a J-beta primer mix characterized a second PCR of roughly 6 to 12 cycles. A single record per CDR3 protein comes from TCRdb applying MiXCR to the 5' RACE reads. Found here are fewer than 2,000,000 distinct CDR3 sequences, around 40% of them singletons; the top ten hold roughly 24%. Source material: blood. These receptors came from a human donor in good health.

The gene calls are TRBV15 and TRBJ2-7, with D possibly TRBD1 on 6 matching bases. This CDR3 has 17 residues. Germline V gene data show CDR1 as LNHNV and CDR2 as YYDKDF (reference sequence). Trimming shortened V by 2 bases and J by 9 bases, and 26 bases separated the two germline ends. CDR3 protein: CATSRTSGTSAYERQYF. The CDR3 nucleotides are TGTGCCACCAGCAGAACTTCCGGGACAAGTGCCTACGAGAGGCAGTACTTC.

Only a few counts were recorded for this clonotype. V and J are TRBV9 and TRBJ2-3, with 8 bases lining up with TRBD2. The CDR3 consists of 17 residues. V was clipped by 5 bases and J by 0 bases; unmatched bases: 11. CDR1 is SGDLS and CDR2 is YYNGEE in the germline V gene. The CDR3 DNA follows: TGTGCCAGCAGTTTCCGGTTAGCGGGAACTAGCACAGATACGCAGTATTTT. Translating gives CASSFRLAGTSTDTQYF.

This clonotype was counted only a few times. V usage is TRBV29-1 and J usage is TRBJ2-5, with D possibly TRBD1 on 6 matching bases. The CDR3 is 11 amino acids. Deletions cut 4 bases from V and 12 bases from J, with 15 bases between. Germline CDR1 reads SQVTM; CDR2 reads ANQGSEA. The CDR3, as DNA: TGCAGCGTTGCGGACCCACCAGGGGAGTACTTC. Translation: CSVADPPGEYF.

For this clonotype: One end of the junction fails to match germline, which may point to a read error. The chain is built from TRBV12-3 or TRBV12-4 and TRBJ2-2; D possibly corresponds to TRBD1 (6 bases). The CDR3 extends over 16 amino acids. The CDR3 is CASSLLNRANTGELLF. The CDR3 nucleotides read TGTGCCAGCAGTTTATTGAACAGGGCCAACACCGGGGAGCTGTTGTTT.

This clonotype was detected only a few times. The rearrangement uses TRBV20-1 and TRBJ2-7; 10 nucleotides align to TRBD2. Germline V gene lookup returns CDR1 DFQATT and CDR2 SNEGSKA (reference sequence). With V trimmed by 3 bases and J by 5 bases, 7 bases remained unmatched. The CDR3 length is 14 residues. CDR3 sequence reads: CSARTGLALHEQYF. CDR3 DNA sequence: TGCAGTGCTAGGACGGGACTAGCGCTCCACGAGCAGTACTTC.

This clonotype was counted only a few times. The chain joins TRBV5-5 to TRBJ2-3, with unresolved D. Trimming cost V 0 bases and J 4 bases, with 15 bases left between them. Germline CDR1 is SGHKS and CDR2 is YYEKEE (reference sequence). This CDR3 region has 16 residues. CDR3 in amino acids: CASSLGLAGLADTQYF. The CDR3 DNA sequence: TGTGCCAGCAGCTTGGGGTTGGCAGGCCTGGCAGATACGCAGTATTTT.

A few counts support this clonotype. DNA for the CDR3: TGTGCCACCAGCACAGCTTCTGGGGCCAACGTCCTGACTTTC. This sequence encodes CATSTASGANVLTF. This chain uses TRBV24-1 with TRBJ2-6; D is unclear. V lost 7 bases to trimming and J lost 1 base, with 7 bases between them. This CDR3 has 14 residues. Germline CDR1 and CDR2: KGHDR and SFDVKD.

As concerns this clonotype: One end of the junction varies from germline; a read error may be responsible. The rearrangement links TRBV5-5 to TRBJ2-1; a possible D gene is TRBD1 (6 bases). Looked up from germline, CDR1 is SGHKS and CDR2 is YYEKEE (reference sequence). The CDR3 has 14 residues. The chain's CDR3 is CASIQGGPYDEQFF. The CDR3 DNA reads TGTGCCAGCATACAGGGTGGTCCCTACGATGAGCAGTTCTTC. Together with reference TRBV5-5 and TRBJ2-1, the CDR3 gives the full variable domain: DAGVTQSPTHLIKTRGQQVTLRCSPISGHKSVSWYQQVLGQGPQFIFQYYEKEERGRGNFPDRFSARQFPNYSSELNVNALLLGDSALYLCASIQGGPYDEQFFGPGTRLTVL.

This chain connects TRBV7-2 to TRBJ2-1, with 9 bases identical to TRBD1. V shed 5 bases and J 10 bases; nucleotides not matched to a gene: 12. CDR1 and CDR2 from the germline V gene are SGHTA and FQGNSA. The CDR3 extends over 15 amino acids. The CDR3 region has the DNA TGTGCCAGCAGCCGCCCCGGGACAGGGAGTGACGAGCAGTTCTTC. It yields the protein CASSRPGTGSDEQFF.

The chain joins TRBV7-2 to TRBJ2-5; D remains unclear. Germline V gene sequence: CDR1 SGHTA, CDR2 FQGNSA. This CDR3 region has 15 residues. V lost 5 bases and J 0 bases, leaving 13 bases between the germline ends. The CDR3 sequence is CASSLGLGHQETQYF. The CDR3 DNA reads TGTGCCAGCAGCCTCGGTCTAGGACACCAAGAGACCCAGTACTTC.

Remarks on this clonotype: A read error may explain this, as a much larger clone is one base away. CDR3 in amino acids: CSVEEITDTLYF. The CDR3 coding sequence is TGCAGCGTTGAAGAGATCACAGATACGCTGTATTTT. The chain links TRBV29-1 to TRBJ2-3; the D is unclear. The germline CDR1 and CDR2 sequences are SQVTM and ANQGSEA. This CDR3 is built from 12 residues.

V gene TRBV9 combines with J gene TRBJ1-2; tentatively, D is TRBD1 (5 bases). Trimming took off 1 base at V and 4 bases at J, with 8 bases between the two ends. The CDR3 loop spans 13 amino acids. CDR1 is SGDLS and CDR2 is YYNGEE in the germline V gene. As DNA, the CDR3 is TGTGCCAGCAGCGTATCCCAGGGCTATGGCTACACCTTC. The encoded protein is CASSVSQGYGYTF.

Many counts were recorded for this clonotype. The chain couples TRBV29-1 to TRBJ2-5, with a tentative D call TRBD1 (6 bases). The CDR3 is 13 amino acids. The ends were cut back, 1 base at V and 4 bases at J, with 10 bases in the middle. In germline, CDR1 is SQVTM, CDR2 ANQGSEA. Written as DNA, the CDR3 is TGCAGCGTTGAAGTCCCAGGGGCAGAGACCCAGTACTTC. Its protein is CSVEVPGAETQYF.

This clonotype was detected ten times or more. The genes are TRBV28 and TRBJ2-7; D remains ambiguous. The germline V and J ends were trimmed by 2 bases and 5 bases, with 10 bases remaining between them. The CDR3 spans 13 residues. Germline V CDR1 and CDR2: MDHEN, SYDVKM. For the CDR3, the DNA is TGTGCCAGCAGTTTAGAAGACATCCACGAGCAGTACTTC. It specifies CASSLEDIHEQYF.

This clonotype has at least ten counts. The J gene is TRBJ2-5, the V gene TRBV11-2; D is unclear. V shed 6 bases and J shed 1 base, with 9 bases lying between them. The length of the CDR3 is 13 residues. Germline V lookup: CDR1 SGHAT, CDR2 FQNNGV. As DNA, the CDR3 is TGTGCCAGCAGTTTTGGGTTCCAAGAGACCCAGTACTTC. Translating it yields CASSFGFQETQYF.

This chain links TRBV3-1 with TRBJ2-7; D gene ambiguous. V gave up 1 base and J gave up 4 bases, with 14 bases separating them. In germline, CDR1 is LGHDT, CDR2 YNNKEL (reference sequence). CDR3 length: 15 residues. The CDR3 DNA follows: TGTGCCAGCAGCCAAGTAGGGCAGTGGTGGTACGAGCAGTACTTC. Protein product: CASSQVGQWWYEQYF.

This clonotype occurred many times. The rearrangement joins TRBV4-2 to TRBJ1-6; possible D gene TRBD1, 5 bases. Per the germline V gene, CDR1 is LGHNA and CDR2 is YNFKEQ. V lost 0 bases and J lost 10, with 19 bases in between. The length of the CDR3 is 17 residues. The chain's CDR3 is CASSQESAGNSLSPLHF. The CDR3 DNA reads TGTGCCAGCAGCCAAGAGTCGGCAGGGAACTCTCTGTCACCCCTCCACTTT.

The chain has TRBV4-3 and TRBJ1-1; D is unclear. With 5 bases removed from V and 2 bases from J, the gap between germline ends came to 9 bases. Germline V gene lookup returns CDR1 LGHNA and CDR2 YSLEER. The CDR3 sequence is 13 residues long. The CDR3 nucleotides are TGCGCCAGCAGCGACCGGGCCAACACTGAAGCTTTCTTT. Amino acid sequence: CASSDRANTEAFF.

The chain links TRBV10-3 to TRBJ2-1, with 9 positions matching TRBD2. V shed 7 bases and J 7 bases; nucleotides not matched to a gene: 11. There are 15 residues in the CDR3. CDR1 is ENHRY and CDR2 is SYGVKD in the germline V gene. The CDR3 reads CAITPGGGAGNEQFF. The CDR3 coding sequence is TGTGCCATCACTCCTGGCGGGGGGGCGGGGAATGAGCAGTTCTTC.